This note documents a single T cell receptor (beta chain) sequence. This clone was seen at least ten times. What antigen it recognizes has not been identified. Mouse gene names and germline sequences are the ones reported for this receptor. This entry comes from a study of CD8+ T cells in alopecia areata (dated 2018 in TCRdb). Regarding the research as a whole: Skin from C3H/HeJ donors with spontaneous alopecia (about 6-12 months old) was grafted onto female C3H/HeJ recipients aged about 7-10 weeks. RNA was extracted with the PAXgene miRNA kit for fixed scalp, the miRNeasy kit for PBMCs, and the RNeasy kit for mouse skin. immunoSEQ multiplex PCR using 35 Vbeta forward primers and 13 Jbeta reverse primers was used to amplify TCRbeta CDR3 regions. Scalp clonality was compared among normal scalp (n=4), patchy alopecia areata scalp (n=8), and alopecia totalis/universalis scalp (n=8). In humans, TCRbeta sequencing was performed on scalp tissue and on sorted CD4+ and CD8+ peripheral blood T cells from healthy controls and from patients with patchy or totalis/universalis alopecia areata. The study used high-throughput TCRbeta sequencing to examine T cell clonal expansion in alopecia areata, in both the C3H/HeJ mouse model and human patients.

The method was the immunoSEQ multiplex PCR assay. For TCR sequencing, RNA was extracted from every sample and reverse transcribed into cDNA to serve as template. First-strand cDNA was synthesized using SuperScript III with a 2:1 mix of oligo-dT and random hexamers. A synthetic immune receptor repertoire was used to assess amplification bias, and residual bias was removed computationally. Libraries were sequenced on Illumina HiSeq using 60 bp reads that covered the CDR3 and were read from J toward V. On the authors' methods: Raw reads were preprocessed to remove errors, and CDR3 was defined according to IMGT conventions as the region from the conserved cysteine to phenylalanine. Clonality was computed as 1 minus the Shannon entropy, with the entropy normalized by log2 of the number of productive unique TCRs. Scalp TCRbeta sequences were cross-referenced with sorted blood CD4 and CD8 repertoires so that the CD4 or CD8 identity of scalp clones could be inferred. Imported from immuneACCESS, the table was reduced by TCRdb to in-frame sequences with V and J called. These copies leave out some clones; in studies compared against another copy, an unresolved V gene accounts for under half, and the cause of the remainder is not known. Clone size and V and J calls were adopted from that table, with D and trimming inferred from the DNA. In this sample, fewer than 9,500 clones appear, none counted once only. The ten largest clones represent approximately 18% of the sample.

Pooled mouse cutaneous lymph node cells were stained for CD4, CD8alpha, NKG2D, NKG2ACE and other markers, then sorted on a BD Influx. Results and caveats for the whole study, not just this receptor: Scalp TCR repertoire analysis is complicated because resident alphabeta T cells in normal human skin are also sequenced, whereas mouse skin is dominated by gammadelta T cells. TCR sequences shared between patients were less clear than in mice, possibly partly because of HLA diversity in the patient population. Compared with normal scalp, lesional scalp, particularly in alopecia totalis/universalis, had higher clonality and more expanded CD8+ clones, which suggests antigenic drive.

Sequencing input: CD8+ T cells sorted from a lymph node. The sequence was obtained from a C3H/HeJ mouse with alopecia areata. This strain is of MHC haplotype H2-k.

The sequenced part of the CDR3 DNA is TGTGCCAGCAGTGCGGGACTGGGGGGATATGCT. This codes for CASSAGLGGYA. The entire CDR3 sequence reads CASSAGLGGYAEQFF. The sequence links TRBV13-3 to TRBJ2-1; 12 bases in the middle match TRBD2. The read terminates 4 residues before the CDR3 end, so the remaining end is supplied by the germline J gene. Via the germline V gene, CDR1 is NNHDY and CDR2 SYVADS. The CDR3 starts with the cysteine, ends with the phenylalanine, and has 15 residues. The CDR3 was read in part: 33 bases, with the frame set at base 1. V ends up 3 bases short and J 4 bases short, with an unmatched junction base count of 2.